This T cell receptor beta chain emerged from a study of beta chain features in type 1 diabetes listed by TCRdb under 2018. As for the study more broadly: Mean age, gender distribution, total cell number and subset yield were not different between patients and healthy donors. A total of roughly 98,000,000 sorted cells were examined across all samples, and a strong correlation was observed between cell number per subset and RNA yield. The study compared TCRB repertoires of sorted circulating CD4+ T cell subsets between recently diagnosed type 1 diabetes patients and matched healthy donors. Regulatory and stem cell-like memory subsets were obtained from only 8 patients and roughly 8 healthy donors, while naive and central memory subsets were obtained from all 30 or so donors. The research as a whole found: Naive, central memory and regulatory TCRB repertoires appeared to be more similar among patients than among healthy donors. HLA sub-analyses involved small numbers of individuals, so any influence of HLA type on TCRB rearrangement remained unresolved. In all four CD4+ subsets, TCRB CDR3 length was moderately but significantly shorter in type 1 diabetes patients. Sequencing cDNA rather than genomic DNA could over-represent highly expressing activated cells, although activation and CD3 levels did not differ between groups. At VDJ recombination sites, patients with type 1 diabetes made fewer insertions and deleted more nucleotides, a pattern implying thymic rearrangement abnormalities. Shorter templates might have been favored by PCR, but patient and control samples were amplified and corrected together, so both groups would have been affected equally by any skew.

The entire amount of isolated RNA was reverse transcribed using the High Capacity cDNA Reverse Transcription Kit, so the sequenced TCRB transcripts were expressed ones. Deep immunoSEQ sequencing was performed on naive, central memory and regulatory T cell samples, with an average of around 3.4 million total reads per sample. After sorted cells were lysed in RLT buffer, RNA was extracted with DNase-treated RNeasy Micro or Mini kits, with the choice depending on cell number. To prevent cross-contamination, every cell subset was processed on its own, while patient and healthy donor samples were processed together. The immunoSEQ multiplex PCR was used to amplify TCRB sequences from cDNA, generating 87-bp fragments that spanned the CDR3 region. Amplicons were sequenced on the Illumina HiSeq platform. Per the source publication's procedure: Synthetic template baselines were used to correct PCR bias computationally, reads within Hamming distance 2 were collapsed, and singletons that could not be merged were discarded. By aligning reads against IMGT, V, D and J genes, CDR3 length, and insertions or deletions at six rearrangement sites were assigned. Clonotype counts were normalized to sorted cell number within each subset before computing true diversity and Gini coefficients with the tcR R package. The overlap coefficient, calculated on TCRB nucleotide sequences, was used to quantify repertoire sharing. The immuneACCESS repertoire file appears here via TCRdb, limited to in-frame rearrangements. These files lack a portion of the clones; in checked studies, under half of the deficit traces to unresolved V genes, and the cause of the others is not known. V and J calls and clone size come straight from that table; D and trimming were deduced from the DNA. Across this sample there are 50,000 to 70,000 clones, with 52% seen only once. The ten biggest clones cover roughly 2.6% of the sample.

Ends trimmed: V by 0 bases, J by 0 bases; bases unmatched to a gene: 2. The CDR3 contains 15 residues, cysteine and phenylalanine counted. Kept here is only the CDR3 DNA, which spans 45 bases and is read in frame from base 1. Based on the germline V gene, the CDR1 and CDR2 sequences are SGDLS and YYNGEE. This clone was counted a few times. There is no known antigen for this receptor. It has no much larger one-base neighbor in the sample; base qualities were not kept. Each donor gave one peripheral blood draw, approximately 0.11 L on average, collected into heparinised tubes. Using a panel that included CD45RO, CCR7, CD25, CD127, CD95 and CD27, naive, central memory, regulatory and stem cell-like memory CD4+ T cells were sorted on a BD FACSAria II. Purity was above 95% for every sorted population. PBMCs were isolated right away by Lymphoprep density gradient centrifugation and were stained directly, without culture. So that batch effects would be minimized, each experiment stained and sorted samples in pairs, pairing one healthy donor with one patient.

In this chain, TRBV9 is recombined with TRBJ1-1, with TRBD1 identical over 7 junction bases. Sequenced material: Tregs from blood. Read against the paper, the sample's cell subset or site label means: regulatory CD4+ T cells. The clonotype comes from a woman aged 35 to 49 with type 1 diabetes. The encoded CDR3 is CASSVEGAVNTEAFF. The DNA sequence reads TGTGCCAGCAGCGTAGAGGGGGCGGTGAACACTGAAGCTTTCTTT.